This TCR beta chain was documented in a study of blood T cell repertoires in COVID-19. Study as a whole: The study drew acute and convalescent COVID-19 samples from the United States, Italy and Spain. The analysed material was cDNA or gDNA that came from T cells, B-cell-depleted T cells, or PBMCs.

Comment on this clone: The same CDR3 arises from other DNA sequences in this sample as well.

As handled by the study authors: Amplification of reference gene primers was used by the study to estimate nucleated cell counts. The assay was immunoSEQ multiplex PCR, and TCRdb's table has in-frame clones only and misses some. The D gene and trimming were derived from the DNA, and the V and J assignments and clone size from that table. The top ten hold around 16% of the sample, which has a few hundred thousand clones, 65% to 85% seen once. The CDR3 spans 14 residues. With V trimmed by 7 bases and J by 0 bases, 5 bases remained unmatched. Germline values: CDR1 MNHEY, CDR2 SVGAGI. Followed over time, Seattle patients had been enrolled while infection was active.

The sequence came from a person between 65 and 80 years old with COVID-19, enrolled during active disease. Sequenced sample: peripheral blood. The chain joins TRBV6-5 to TRBJ2-7, with 8 bases lining up with TRBD1. DNA for the CDR3: TGTGCCAGCAAGGGGACAGGAAGCTCCTACGAGCAGTACTTC. Amino acid sequence: CASKGTGSSYEQYF.